The clone carrying this T cell receptor (beta chain) was seen more than once but under ten times. The antigen remains unidentified. The data were obtained in a study of T-cell memory formation after mild COVID-19. Overall study: For the most part, TCR clusters were specific to one donor.

Notes on the study in general: Some SARS-CoV-2-responding clones were already detected in memory before infection. For second-wave clones that peaked at day 37, SARS-CoV-2 specificity went unverified.

V was trimmed by 0 bases and J by 6 bases, leaving 4 bases between them. The CDR3 totals 12 residues. Germline-derived CDR1 and CDR2 are SGHDT and YYEEEE. TCRdb itself ran the 5' RACE reads through MiXCR, one entry per CDR3 protein. This table holds around 320,000 distinct CDR3 sequences, more than 13% found once. Input material: PBMCs or a T cell subset sorted from them (not recorded which). The chain has TRBV5-6 and TRBJ1-5; D gene unclear. The TCR originated in a man younger than 30 who had mild COVID-19 (a few samples of this study predate the infection). Cell type and time point are not known. Written as DNA, the CDR3 is TGTGCCAGCAGCTTGGGGGTTCAGCCCCAGCATTTT. It is translated as CASSLGVQPQHF.